This TCR beta chain originates from a study of T-cell reconstitution after alpha-beta-depleted transplantation in children. Only a few counts were recorded for this clonotype. Unique molecular identifiers were incorporated when the TCRbeta library was constructed. TCRdb re-called the PCR reads with MiXCR, one entry per CDR3 protein. The data show approximately 590,000 distinct CDR3 sequences, 8% to 11% seen once. The TCR was taken from a human donor who donated a stem cell graft to a child with acute myeloid leukemia. Here the sequenced sample was PBMCs from the stem cell graft donor, taken from the stem cell graft.

The CDR3 DNA follows: TGCAGCGCTGGAGCCGAGGGGGCGTTGGGCTATGGCTACACCTTC. It is translated as CSAGAEGALGYGYTF. The chain has TRBV29-1 and TRBJ1-2; 7 bases map to TRBD1. Germline-derived CDR1 and CDR2 are SQVTM and ANQGSEA. V was pared by 7 bases and J by 4 bases, with 15 bases of the junction left unmatched. The length of the CDR3 is 15 residues. Supplemented by reference TRBV29-1 and TRBJ1-2, the full variable domain reads SAVISQKPSRDICQRGTSLTIQCQVDSQVTMMFWYRQQPGQSLTLIATANQGSEATYESGFVIDKFPISRPNLTFSTLTVSNMSPEDSSIYLCSAGAEGALGYGYTFGSGTRLTVV.